This entry features one T cell receptor beta chain sequence. The antigen is not known. This specimen comes from a study of Ad26.COV2.S vaccination and SARS-CoV-2 variants. Study-level background: Administration of Ad26.COV2.S was intramuscular, either once or twice 56 days apart.

Trimming took off 5 bases at V and 5 bases at J, with 12 bases between the two ends. The germline V gene has CDR1 MNHEY and CDR2 SVGAGI. The CDR3 extends over 13 amino acids. The treatment was: roughly 20 received Ad26.COV2.S at low or high dose, single or two shots; 5 received placebo; per-sample allocation not given. Following the first vaccine or placebo injection, samples were taken on day 63. Study-wide results and caveats: Vaccine recipients and placebo recipients showed similar non-spike TCR breadth. Analyses of TCR breadth and depth may have underestimated total T cell responses.

Assay used: immunoSEQ multiplex PCR; TCRdb lists only in-frame clones, some missing. The sample contains some 340,000 clones, approximately 86% of which appear only once. The chain links TRBV6-5 to TRBJ1-2; unclear D gene. The source material was peripheral blood, sampled in a trial of Ad26.COV2.S vaccine versus placebo. The origin of this receptor is a person between 18 and 60 years old who received the Ad26.COV2.S COVID-19 vaccine or a placebo. The CDR3 reads CASSPGRLYGYTF. The CDR3 nucleotides are TGTGCCAGCAGTCCTGGACGCTTGTATGGCTACACCTTC.